Below are 17 T cell receptor beta chains sequenced from a single sample in a study of T cell repertoires in cytomegalovirus infection. TCRdb re-called the reads through MiXCR, storing one row per CDR3 protein. The table lists about 700,000 distinct CDR3 sequences, around a third of them singletons, with about 20% in the top ten. These receptors have no identified antigens. Sequenced here: cultured PBMCs, sampled from culture after CMV antigen stimulation. The source is a human donor in good health (CMV status not recorded). Some clones in this sample may be carry-over from other donors' samples.

In its sample, this clonotype was seen once. V usage is TRBV20-1 and J usage is TRBJ1-1, with no clear D. CDR3 length equals 14 residues. The V gene lost 0 bases and the J gene lost 4 bases, with 12 bases spanning the gap. Germline CDR1 DFQATT, CDR2 SNEGSKA (reference sequence). This chain's CDR3 is CSARDRMGSTEAFF. The CDR3 bases are TGCAGTGCTAGAGATCGGATGGGAAGCACTGAAGCTTTCTTT.

The V gene is TRBV15, the J gene TRBJ1-5; TRBD1 is a possible D gene (5 bases). CDR1 and CDR2 (germline): LNHNV, YYDKDF (reference sequence). The CDR3 covers 16 residues. V lost 2 bases to trimming and J lost 3 bases, with 14 bases between them. This chain's CDR3 is CATSRHHNRYNQPQHF. The CDR3 DNA follows: TGTGCCACCAGCAGACACCATAACAGGTACAATCAGCCCCAGCATTTT.

The chain links TRBV7-9 to TRBJ2-4; D is tentatively TRBD1 or TRBD2 (5 bases each). Germline CDR1 reads SEHNR; CDR2 reads FQNEAQ (reference sequence). The CDR3 has 14 amino acids. V gave up 7 bases and J gave up 6 bases, with 16 bases separating them. CDR3 amino acids: CASTAGTELNIQYF. CDR3 bases: TGTGCCAGCACCGCCGGGACGGAATTAAACATTCAGTACTTC.

The chain uses TRBV25-1 and TRBJ1-1, with D tentatively TRBD1 (5 bases). The CDR3 contains 13 residues. V gave up 3 bases and J gave up 5 bases, with 10 bases separating them. Germline V lookup: CDR1 MGHDK, CDR2 SYGVNS. CDR3 in amino acids: CASSDHRRTEAFF. DNA of the CDR3: TGTGCCAGCAGTGACCACAGGAGGACTGAAGCTTTCTTT.

This clonotype has a handful of counts. This chain connects TRBV6-2 or TRBV6-3 to TRBJ1-5; no firm D call. Trimming took 6 bases from V and 5 from J, leaving 11 bases between them. Germline V gives CDR1 MNHEY, CDR2 SVGEGT. This CDR3 contains 13 residues. This CDR3 reads CASSRLEYQPQHF. For the CDR3, the DNA is TGTGCCAGCAGCCGCCTGGAGTATCAGCCCCAGCATTTT.

There are many counts of this clonotype. This chain connects TRBV12-3 or TRBV12-4 to TRBJ2-7; D remains unclear. V lost 2 bases and J 2 bases, leaving 10 bases between the germline ends. CDR3 length: 14 residues. The CDR3 is CASSLTPRTYEQYF. The CDR3 DNA is TGTGCCAGCAGTTTAACCCCTAGAACCTACGAGCAGTACTTC.

In this sample, this clonotype turned up a few times. This rearrangement joins TRBV4-3 to TRBJ1-1, with 9 bases lining up with TRBD1. This CDR3 comprises 16 residues. Germline values: CDR1 LGHNA, CDR2 YSLEER. V lost 1 base and J lost 0; bases outside the gene matches: 3. CDR3 protein: CASSQGGTGMNTEAFF. In nucleotides, the CDR3 is TGCGCCAGCAGCCAAGGCGGGACAGGGATGAACACTGAAGCTTTCTTT.

This rearrangement joins TRBV7-6 to TRBJ2-2, with D maybe TRBD1 (5 bases). The germline CDR1 and CDR2 sequences are SGHVS and FNYEAQ. The CDR3 length is 14 residues. V shed 5 bases and J shed 8 bases, with 15 bases lying between them. The CDR3 nucleotides read TGTGCCAGCAGCCCCGGGCTGGGGCAAGGGGAGCTGTTTTTT. Translation: CASSPGLGQGELFF. The whole variable domain, remainder taken from reference TRBV7-6 and TRBJ2-2, is GAGVSQSPRYKVTKRGQDVALRCDPISGHVSLYWYRQALGQGPEFLTYFNYEAQQDKSGLPNDRFSAERPEGSISTLTIQRTEQRDSAMYRCASSPGLGQGELFFGEGSRLTVL.

CDR3 region: CASRKDINYGYTF. CDR3 coding DNA: TGTGCCAGCAGAAAGGACATAAACTATGGCTACACCTTC. The chain couples TRBV5-4 to TRBJ1-2; tentatively, D is TRBD1 (5 bases). In germline, CDR1 is SGHNT, CDR2 YYREEE (reference sequence). The CDR3 runs 13 residues. Trimming left V 5 bases short and J 2 bases short, with 10 bases between.

This clonotype was seen a few times. The chain's CDR3 is CASSGVKGRDYEQYF. In DNA form, the CDR3 reads TGTGCCAGCAGCGGCGTGAAGGGCAGGGACTACGAGCAGTACTTC. The chain recombines TRBV11-2 with TRBJ2-7; tentative D call: TRBD1 (5 bases). Deletions cut 5 bases from V and 3 bases from J, with 17 bases between. Germline V lookup: CDR1 SGHAT, CDR2 FQNNGV. The CDR3 totals 15 residues.

V and J are TRBV5-1 and TRBJ2-7; no clear D. Germline-derived CDR1 and CDR2 are SGHRS and YFSETQ. This CDR3 spans 14 amino acids. The V and J ends lost 4 bases and 5 bases respectively, with 16 bases between them. The CDR3 is CASSVGSASDEQYF. The CDR3 region has the DNA TGCGCCAGCAGCGTCGGGTCCGCGTCGGACGAGCAGTACTTC.

This clonotype turned up a few times. The V call is TRBV19, the J call TRBJ1-1, with D unclear. V was trimmed by 5 bases and J by 0 bases, leaving 13 bases between them. The CDR3 length is 15 residues. Germline V gene lookup returns CDR1 LNHDA and CDR2 SQIVND (reference sequence). This CDR3 reads CASSRGVTLNTEAFF. CDR3 bases: TGTGCCAGTAGTCGTGGGGTAACTTTGAACACTGAAGCTTTCTTT.

This clonotype has ten or more counts. The chain carries TRBV10-3 and TRBJ2-5, with D unclear. Germline V gene data show CDR1 as ENHRY and CDR2 as SYGVKD. Trimming removed 3 bases at V and 1 base at J, with 6 bases between. CDR3 size: 13 residues. In nucleotides, the CDR3 is TGTGCCATCAGTGATCTCGCCCAAGAGACCCAGTACTTC. Translation: CAISDLAQETQYF.

This clonotype was seen only once. The chain has TRBV29-1 and TRBJ2-7; 10 bases align to TRBD2. Germline loops: CDR1 SQVTM, CDR2 ANQGSEA. With 2 bases clipped from V and 5 bases from J, the junction kept 6 bases outside the gene matches. The CDR3 is made up of 14 amino acids. In nucleotides, the CDR3 is TGCAGCGTTGAACTCGGACTAGCGGCAAACGAGCAGTACTTC. Translation: CSVELGLAANEQYF.

This chain links TRBV2 with TRBJ2-5, with a tentative D call TRBD2 (7 bases). Germline V gives CDR1 SNHLY, CDR2 FYNNEI. This CDR3 contains 13 residues. V gave up 8 bases and J gave up 1 base, with 11 bases separating them. CDR3 bases: TGTGCCAGCTTGCGGGGGCTCCAAGAGACCCAGTACTTC. Amino acids: CASLRGLQETQYF.

The rearrangement links TRBV7-8 to TRBJ2-7; D possibly corresponds to TRBD2 (5 bases). Germline lookup yields CDR1 SGHVS and CDR2 FQNEAQ. The CDR3 is 15 residues long. V was trimmed by 4 bases and J by 2 bases, leaving 15 bases between them. The CDR3 DNA reads as TGTGCCAGCAGCTGGGCGTTGAGCGGAACCTACGAGCAGTACTTC. As protein: CASSWALSGTYEQYF.

This clonotype was counted between two and nine times. The chain couples TRBV27 to TRBJ2-3; tentatively, D is TRBD1 (5 bases). The germline V and J ends were trimmed by 6 bases and 4 bases, with 11 bases remaining between them. CDR1 is MNHEY, CDR2 SMNVEV, per germline (reference sequence). The CDR3 length is 13 residues. The CDR3: CASSTLGPDTQYF. The CDR3 DNA reads as TGTGCCAGCAGCACTTTGGGGCCAGATACGCAGTATTTT.